Below, 29 T cell receptor beta chains from the same sample are listed, as sequenced in a study of monozygotic twins with inflammatory bowel disease. TCRdb derives one entry per CDR3 protein from the 5' RACE reads, leaving out DNA. Its table lists 300,000 to 400,000 distinct CDR3 sequences. The sequenced material came from blood. Receptors were obtained from a human donor with ulcerative colitis or Crohn's disease, or a healthy co-twin of an affected twin (not recorded which).

J is TRBJ2-2 and V is TRBV12-3 or TRBV12-4. This CDR3 has 14 amino acids. The CDR3 here is CATQITANTGELFF.

The CDR3 loop reads CASSQISNTEAFF. The V and J genes are TRBV7-9 and TRBJ1-1. This CDR3 has 13 amino acids. Germline CDR1 SEHNR, CDR2 FQNEAQ (reference sequence).

This chain links TRBV13 with TRBJ2-2; TCRdb picks TRBD1, but there is no DNA to check that call. CDR1 is PRHDT, CDR2 FYEKMQ, per germline (reference sequence). This CDR3 has 15 amino acids. The CDR3: CASSRTGIETGELFF.

The genes are TRBV20-1 and TRBJ1-5; the D call of TRBD1 rests on TCRdb alone, since no DNA is present to check it. This CDR3 contains 15 residues. Looked up from germline, CDR1 is DFQATT and CDR2 is SNEGSKA (reference sequence). This CDR3 reads CSARPTGFSNQPQHF.

V and J are TRBV27 and TRBJ2-7; TCRdb designates TRBD1, a call that cannot be tested without DNA. CDR1 and CDR2 (germline): MNHEY, SMNVEV (reference sequence). The CDR3 covers 13 residues. This CDR3 reads CASRAGSQYEQYF.

The rearrangement joins TRBV7-2 to TRBJ1-1; without DNA, the TCRdb call of TRBD1 cannot be checked. Germline V gene data show CDR1 as SGHTA and CDR2 as FQGNSA. This CDR3 comprises 16 residues. The CDR3 protein is CASSLWGVGVLTEAFF.

The chain couples TRBV4-1 to TRBJ2-3; the D gene TCRdb calls, TRBD1, cannot be checked with no DNA. The CDR3 consists of 16 residues. Per germline, CDR1 MGHRA and CDR2 YSYEKL. CDR3 region: CASSQVWRGAGDTQYF.

V is TRBV6-1 and J is TRBJ2-7; TCRdb proposes TRBD1, but this gene call is untestable without DNA. CDR3 length: 14 residues. Germline CDR1 and CDR2: MNHNS and SASEGT. CDR3 in amino acids: CASRQDRGVNEQYF.

The rearrangement links TRBV5-5 to TRBJ1-1; TCRdb picks TRBD1, but there is no DNA to check that call. This CDR3 is 16 amino acids long. Germline V gene sequence: CDR1 SGHKS, CDR2 YYEKEE (reference sequence). The CDR3 reads CASSFGADRWGTEAFF.

The chain has TRBV7-3 and TRBJ2-2. Per the germline V gene, CDR1 is SGHTA and CDR2 is FQGTGA. CDR3 size: 12 residues. This CDR3 is CASSSGTGELFF.

The chain couples TRBV12-2 to TRBJ1-2. TRBV12-2 is an annotated pseudogene. This CDR3 is built from 15 residues. The CDR3 sequence: CASRLAETFDYGYTF.

The chain combines TRBV20-1 with TRBJ1-5; as DNA is missing, the TRBD1 call by TCRdb cannot be tested. CDR3 length equals 15 residues. Germline V gives CDR1 DFQATT, CDR2 SNEGSKA (reference sequence). The CDR3 here is CSARDVQGGDQPQHF.

The chain combines TRBV28 with TRBJ2-7; TCRdb indicates TRBD1, and absent DNA this call remains unverified. Germline loops: CDR1 MDHEN, CDR2 SYDVKM. CDR3 length: 13 amino acids. CDR3 protein: CASSHNRVEKQYF.

J is TRBJ2-7 and V is TRBV20-1; the D call of TRBD1 rests on TCRdb alone, since no DNA is present to check it. Germline V gene lookup returns CDR1 DFQATT and CDR2 SNEGSKA (reference sequence). The CDR3 runs 13 residues. The CDR3 loop reads CSASAPGSYEQYF.

The V and J genes are TRBV4-1 and TRBJ2-4; TCRdb reports TRBD2, a call that lacks DNA to check it against. Germline CDR1 is MGHRA and CDR2 is YSYEKL. The CDR3 totals 17 residues. The CDR3 sequence is CASSQVISSGAKNIQYF.

The chain joins TRBV5-4 to TRBJ1-2; there is no DNA to check the TCRdb D call of TRBD1. This CDR3 has 14 amino acids. Germline V gene data show CDR1 as SGHNT and CDR2 as YYREEE (reference sequence). The CDR3 sequence is CASSPTDRESGYTF.

The chain joins TRBV6-2 or TRBV6-3 to TRBJ2-3; no DNA is available, so the TRBD2 call from TCRdb remains unchecked. Germline values: CDR1 MNHEY, CDR2 SVGEGT. The CDR3 runs to 15 residues. The CDR3 loop is CASSYQRGITDTQYF.

This chain uses TRBV6-1 with TRBJ2-2; the TCRdb call, TRBD1, lacks DNA for checking. This CDR3 region has 14 residues. CDR1 and CDR2 (germline): MNHNS, SASEGT. CDR3 region: CASRRQGTTGELFF.

The V gene is TRBV18, the J gene TRBJ2-1; lacking DNA, the TRBD1 call made by TCRdb goes unchecked. Germline V gives CDR1 KGHSH, CDR2 LQKENI. The CDR3 has 16 amino acids. The CDR3 loop reads CASSPLKTEIYNEQFF.

The chain links TRBV28 to TRBJ1-5. The CDR3 has 14 amino acids. In germline, CDR1 is MDHEN, CDR2 SYDVKM. The CDR3 sequence: CASSPPASNQPQHF. Filled out from reference TRBV28 and TRBJ1-5, the complete variable domain reads DVKVTQSSRYLVKRTGEKVFLECVQDMDHENMFWYRQDPGLGLRLIYFSYDVKMKEKGDIPEGYSVSREKKERFSLILESASTNQTSMYLCASSPPASNQPQHFGDGTRLSIL.

The rearrangement joins TRBV24-1 to TRBJ2-1. The germline gives CDR1 KGHDR, CDR2 SFDVKD. The CDR3 is 15 amino acids. The CDR3: CATSDLDEASNEQFF.

The genes are TRBV12-3 or TRBV12-4 and TRBJ2-2; the D call of TRBD2 rests on TCRdb alone, since no DNA is present to check it. The CDR3 sequence is 16 residues long. The CDR3 here is CASSPGTYLNTGELFF.

This chain connects TRBV6-1 to TRBJ1-4; TCRdb indicates TRBD1, and absent DNA this call remains unverified. Germline CDR1 is MNHNS and CDR2 is SASEGT. The CDR3 loop spans 15 amino acids. The CDR3 protein is CASRGPGTGTEKLFF.

This sequence joins TRBV7-3 and TRBJ1-1. This CDR3 region has 13 residues. CDR1 is SGHTA, CDR2 FQGTGA, per germline. The CDR3 sequence is CASRVSLNTEAFF. The full variable domain, in which reference TRBV7-3 and TRBJ1-1 provide the parts outside the CDR3, is GAGVSQTPSNKVTEKGKYVELRCDPISGHTALYWYRQSLGQGPEFLIYFQGTGAADDSGLPNDRFFAVRPEGSVSTLKIQRTERGDSAVYLCASRVSLNTEAFFGQGTRLTVV.

The CDR3 region is CSASFEGGPETQYF. The chain has TRBV20-1 and TRBJ2-5; TCRdb designates TRBD1, a call that cannot be tested without DNA. Germline V lookup: CDR1 DFQATT, CDR2 SNEGSKA (reference sequence). The CDR3 covers 14 residues.

The rearrangement joins TRBV11-2 to TRBJ2-7; TCRdb returns TRBD1, unconfirmable since there is no DNA. Germline assignment: CDR1 SGHAT and CDR2 FQNNGV. There are 15 residues in the CDR3. The CDR3 is CASSFQGGSSYEQYF.

V and J are TRBV15 and TRBJ1-2; TCRdb reports TRBD1, a call that lacks DNA to check it against. CDR3 size: 15 residues. Germline V gene data show CDR1 as LNHNV and CDR2 as YYDKDF (reference sequence). This CDR3 reads CATSRANRDTDGYTF.

The V gene is TRBV7-2, the J gene TRBJ1-2; TCRdb selects TRBD1, and the lack of DNA leaves this call unchecked. CDR3 length: 14 residues. Germline values: CDR1 SGHTA, CDR2 FQGNSA. The CDR3 sequence is CASSLTRAGDGYTF. Full variable domain (rest looked up from reference TRBV7-2 and TRBJ1-2): GAGVSQSPSNKVTEKGKDVELRCDPISGHTALYWYRQSLGQGLEFLIYFQGNSAPDKSGLPSDRFSAERTGGSVSTLTIQRTQQEDSAVYLCASSLTRAGDGYTFGSGTRLTVV.

This chain links TRBV7-2 with TRBJ2-7; lacking DNA, the TRBD1 call made by TCRdb goes unchecked. Germline V lookup: CDR1 SGHTA, CDR2 FQGNSA. This CDR3 is 15 amino acids long. This CDR3 is CASSLSPGQGYEQYF.